Presented here are 10 T cell receptor beta chains from one specimen sequenced in a study of blood T cell repertoires in COVID-19. Here immunoSEQ multiplex PCR was the method, and the copy in TCRdb shows in-frame clones only, minus some. The sample yields a few hundred thousand clones, 80% to 90% seen once. The sample consisted of peripheral blood. These receptor sequences come from a man in his thirties or forties who had recovered from COVID-19.

The chain joins TRBV6-6 to TRBJ2-4; 7 bases agree with TRBD2. The V segment lost 5 bases and the J segment 3 bases; nucleotides outside the gene matches: 16. The CDR3 runs 18 residues. CDR1 and CDR2 (germline): MNHNY, SVGAGI (reference sequence). CDR3 residues: CASSRSSWGGDGKNIQYF. The CDR3 nucleotides are TGTGCCAGCAGTCGGTCCTCCTGGGGGGGGGATGGCAAAAACATTCAGTACTTC.

The rearrangement joins TRBV4-1 to TRBJ2-1, with D perhaps TRBD1 (5 bases). This CDR3 contains 14 residues. V dropped 2 bases and J dropped 4 bases, with 9 bases sitting between them. The V gene's germline CDR1 is MGHRA and CDR2 YSYEKL. The chain's CDR3 is CASSQSTVYNEQFF. In DNA, the CDR3 is TGCGCCAGCAGCCAATCGACAGTGTACAATGAGCAGTTCTTC.

Concerning this clone itself: This CDR3 is also generated by other DNA sequences in the sample. The genes are TRBV3-1 (or the pseudogene TRBV3-2) and TRBJ2-5; 9 bases fit TRBD1. Losses at the gene ends were 2 bases for V and 5 bases for J; bases not matched to a gene: 3. In germline, CDR1 is LGHDT, CDR2 YNNKEL (reference sequence). The CDR3 extends over 14 amino acids. CDR3 sequence: CASSQPGQGETQYF. CDR3 sequence (DNA): TGTGCCAGCAGCCAACCCGGACAGGGGGAGACCCAGTACTTC.

V usage is TRBV18 and J usage is TRBJ2-7; 10 nucleotides align to TRBD1. Germline V CDR1 and CDR2: KGHSH, LQKENI. V shed 3 bases and J 5 bases; nucleotides not matched to a gene: 7. The CDR3 length is 15 residues. The CDR3 region has the DNA TGTGCCAGCTCACCCGGACAGGGGGAGAGGGACGAGCAGTACTTC. This encodes CASSPGQGERDEQYF.

Only a few counts were recorded for this clone. This chain joins TRBV6-6 and TRBJ1-1; possible D gene TRBD1, 5 bases. Germline V CDR1 and CDR2: MNHNY, SVGAGI (reference sequence). This CDR3 is built from 14 residues. V was trimmed by 5 bases and J by 1 base, leaving 11 bases between them. The CDR3 reads CASSHGTANTEAFF. CDR3 bases: TGTGCCAGCAGTCACGGGACTGCGAACACTGAAGCTTTCTTT.

This clone has a single count. V gene TRBV6-5 combines with J gene TRBJ2-5; TRBD2 agrees at 9 bases. Germline CDR1 is MNHEY and CDR2 is SVGAGI. This CDR3 spans 13 amino acids. The V and J ends lost 6 bases and 4 bases, in that order; junction bases with no gene match: 3. In DNA, the CDR3 is TGTGCCAGCAGCCTTAGCGGGGGAGAGACCCAGTACTTC. As protein: CASSLSGGETQYF.

This chain connects TRBV5-1 to TRBJ2-3, with 8 positions matching TRBD2. V lost 4 bases to trimming and J lost 2 bases; unmatched junction nucleotides: 6. The CDR3 is 15 amino acids. Germline CDR1 and CDR2: SGHRS and YFSETQ. The CDR3: CASSESGGVTDTQYF. CDR3 in DNA: TGCGCCAGCAGCGAAAGCGGGGGAGTCACAGATACGCAGTATTTT. Filled out from reference TRBV5-1 and TRBJ2-3, the complete variable domain reads KAGVTQTPRYLIKTRGQQVTLSCSPISGHRSVSWYQQTPGQGLQFLFEYFSETQRNKGNFPGRFSGRQFSNSRSEMNVSTLELGDSALYLCASSESGGVTDTQYFGPGTRLTVL.

The chain couples TRBV27 to TRBJ1-2; a possible D gene is TRBD1 (5 bases). This CDR3 is built from 14 residues. Germline lookup yields CDR1 MNHEY and CDR2 SMNVEV (reference sequence). Trimming pared 2 bases from V and 1 base from J, leaving 8 bases between. The CDR3 protein is CASSLGQGNYGYTF. The CDR3 coding sequence is TGTGCCAGCAGTTTAGGTCAGGGTAACTATGGCTACACCTTC.

The chain joins TRBV29-1 to TRBJ1-1; maybe TRBD1 (5 bases). Trimming removed 3 bases from V and 3 bases from J, with 8 bases in between. The germline V gene encodes CDR1 SQVTM and CDR2 ANQGSEA. This CDR3 region has 12 residues. The DNA for the CDR3 is TGCAGCGTTGACAGGGAGGACACTGAAGCTTTCTTT. The encoded protein is CSVDREDTEAFF.

The chain carries TRBV20-1 and TRBJ2-2; possibly TRBD2 for D (6 bases). The CDR3 loop spans 14 amino acids. Trimming removed 3 bases from V and 0 bases from J, with 8 bases in between. Germline-derived CDR1 and CDR2 are DFQATT and SNEGSKA (reference sequence). The CDR3 sequence: CSASWGANTGELFF. The CDR3 DNA reads as TGCAGTGCTAGTTGGGGGGCGAACACCGGGGAGCTGTTTTTT.